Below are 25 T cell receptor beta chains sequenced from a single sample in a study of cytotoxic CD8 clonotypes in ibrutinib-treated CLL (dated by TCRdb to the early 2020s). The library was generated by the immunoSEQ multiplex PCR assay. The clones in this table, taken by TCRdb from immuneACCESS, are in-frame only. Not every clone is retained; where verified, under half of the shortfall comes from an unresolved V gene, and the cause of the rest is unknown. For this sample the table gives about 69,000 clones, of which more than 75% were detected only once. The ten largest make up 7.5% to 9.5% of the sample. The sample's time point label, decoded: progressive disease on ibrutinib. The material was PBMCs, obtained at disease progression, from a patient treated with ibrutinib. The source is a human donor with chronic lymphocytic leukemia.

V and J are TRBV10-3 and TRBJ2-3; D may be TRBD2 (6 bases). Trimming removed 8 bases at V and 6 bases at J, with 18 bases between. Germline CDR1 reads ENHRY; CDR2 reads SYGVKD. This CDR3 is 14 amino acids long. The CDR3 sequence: CAIAGTGGPDTQYF. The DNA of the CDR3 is TGTGCCATCGCCGGGACTGGAGGGCCGGATACGCAGTATTTT.

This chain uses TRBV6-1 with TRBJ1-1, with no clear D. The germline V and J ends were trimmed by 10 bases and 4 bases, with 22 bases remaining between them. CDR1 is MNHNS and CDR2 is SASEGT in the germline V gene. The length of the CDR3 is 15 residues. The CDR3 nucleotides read TGTGCCACCTGTCGTGAGTTCTTTTTGGGCACTGAAGCTTTCTTT. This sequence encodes CATCREFFLGTEAFF.

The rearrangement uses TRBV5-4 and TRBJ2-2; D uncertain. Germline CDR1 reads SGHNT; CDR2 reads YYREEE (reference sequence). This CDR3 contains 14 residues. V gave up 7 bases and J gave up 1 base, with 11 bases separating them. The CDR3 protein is CASFPGMNTGELFF. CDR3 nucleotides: TGTGCCAGCTTCCCTGGGATGAACACCGGGGAGCTGTTTTTT.

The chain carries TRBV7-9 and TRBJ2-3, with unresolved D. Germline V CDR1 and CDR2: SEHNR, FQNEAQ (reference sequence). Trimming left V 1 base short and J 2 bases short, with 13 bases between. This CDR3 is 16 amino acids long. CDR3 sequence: CASSLVGRLNTDTQYF. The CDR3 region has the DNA TGTGCCAGCAGCTTAGTGGGCAGATTGAACACAGATACGCAGTATTTT.

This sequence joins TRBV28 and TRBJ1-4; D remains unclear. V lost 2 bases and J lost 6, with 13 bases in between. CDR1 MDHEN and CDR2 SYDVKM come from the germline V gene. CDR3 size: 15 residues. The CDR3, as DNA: TGTGCCAGCAGTTTAGCTGGGCGATGGCATGAAAAACTGTTTTTT. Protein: CASSLAGRWHEKLFF.

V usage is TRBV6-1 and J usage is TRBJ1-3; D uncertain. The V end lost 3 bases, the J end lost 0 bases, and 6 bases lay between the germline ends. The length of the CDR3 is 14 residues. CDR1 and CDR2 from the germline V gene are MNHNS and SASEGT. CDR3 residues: CASSEESSGNTIYF. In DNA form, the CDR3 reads TGTGCCAGCAGTGAGGAAAGCTCTGGAAACACCATATATTTT.

The CDR3, as DNA: TGTGCCAGCGGACAGGGGATAGCGTACGAGCAGTACTTC. As protein: CASGQGIAYEQYF. J is TRBJ2-7 and V is TRBV6-1, with TRBD1 matching over 9 bases. CDR1 and CDR2 (germline): MNHNS, SASEGT. The junction had 6 bases not matched to a gene; V was cut back by 8 bases and J by 4 bases. The length of the CDR3 is 13 residues.

CDR3 nucleotide sequence: TGTGCCAGTAGCCCAGGGAGGACCGGTCCCTACGAGCAGTACTTC. It is translated as CASSPGRTGPYEQYF. This chain connects TRBV19 to TRBJ2-7; D is possibly TRBD2 (6 bases). V dropped 6 bases and J dropped 2 bases, with 17 bases sitting between them. The CDR3 covers 15 residues. CDR1 is LNHDA, CDR2 SQIVND, per germline (reference sequence).

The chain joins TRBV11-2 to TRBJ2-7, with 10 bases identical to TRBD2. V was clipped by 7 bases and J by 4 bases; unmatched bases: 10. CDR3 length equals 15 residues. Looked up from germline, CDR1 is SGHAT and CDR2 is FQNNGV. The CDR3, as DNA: TGTGCCAGCACATTGATGACGACTAGCGGGTACGAGCAGTACTTC. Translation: CASTLMTTSGYEQYF.

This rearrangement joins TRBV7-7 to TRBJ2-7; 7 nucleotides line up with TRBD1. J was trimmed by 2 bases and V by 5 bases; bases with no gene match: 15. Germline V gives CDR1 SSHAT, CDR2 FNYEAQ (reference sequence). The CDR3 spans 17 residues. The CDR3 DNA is TGTGCCAGCAGCCCTTACATAGGGACAGCCCAACCCTACGAGCAGTACTTC. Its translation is CASSPYIGTAQPYEQYF.

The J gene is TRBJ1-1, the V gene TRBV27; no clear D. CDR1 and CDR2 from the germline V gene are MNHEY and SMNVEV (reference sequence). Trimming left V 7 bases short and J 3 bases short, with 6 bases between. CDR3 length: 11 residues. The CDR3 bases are TGTGCCAGCATACGGTACACTGAAGCTTTCTTT. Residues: CASIRYTEAFF.

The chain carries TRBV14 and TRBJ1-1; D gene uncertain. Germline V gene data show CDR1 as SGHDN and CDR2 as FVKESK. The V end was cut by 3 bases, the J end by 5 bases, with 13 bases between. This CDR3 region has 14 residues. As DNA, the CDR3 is TGTGCCAGCAGCCAGTTTGAGGGTCTGACTGAAGCTTTCTTT. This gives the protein CASSQFEGLTEAFF. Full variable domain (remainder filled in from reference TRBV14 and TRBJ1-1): EAGVTQFPSHSVIEKGQTVTLRCDPISGHDNLYWYRRVMGKEIKFLLHFVKESKQDESGMPNNRFLAERTGGTYSTLKVQPAELEDSGVYFCASSQFEGLTEAFFGQGTRLTVV.

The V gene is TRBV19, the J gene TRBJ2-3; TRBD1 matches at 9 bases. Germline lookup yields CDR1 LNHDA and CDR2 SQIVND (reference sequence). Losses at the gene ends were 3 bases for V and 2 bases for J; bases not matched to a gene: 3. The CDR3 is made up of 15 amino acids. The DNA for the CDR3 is TGTGCCAGTAGTATGGGACAGGGACACACAGATACGCAGTATTTT. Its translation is CASSMGQGHTDTQYF.

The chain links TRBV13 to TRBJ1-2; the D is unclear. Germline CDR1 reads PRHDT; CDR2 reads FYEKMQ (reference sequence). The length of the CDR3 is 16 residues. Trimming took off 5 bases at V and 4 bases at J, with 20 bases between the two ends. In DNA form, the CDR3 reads TGTGCCAGCAGCCCCAGACACGGCTCATCCTCCTATGGCTACACCTTC. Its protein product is CASSPRHGSSSYGYTF. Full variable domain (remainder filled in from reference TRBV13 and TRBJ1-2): AAGVIQSPRHLIKEKRETATLKCYPIPRHDTVYWYQQGPGQDPQFLISFYEKMQSDKGSIPDRFSAQQFSDYHSELNMSSLELGDSALYFCASSPRHGSSSYGYTFGSGTRLTVV.

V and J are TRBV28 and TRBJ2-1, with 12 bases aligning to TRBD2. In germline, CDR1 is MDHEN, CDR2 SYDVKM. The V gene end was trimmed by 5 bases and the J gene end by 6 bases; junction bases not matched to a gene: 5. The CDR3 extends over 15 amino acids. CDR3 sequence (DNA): TGTGCCAGCAGTCCCCCTAGCGGGGGGGCCAATGAGCAGTTCTTC. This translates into CASSPPSGGANEQFF. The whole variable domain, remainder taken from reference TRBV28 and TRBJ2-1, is DVKVTQSSRYLVKRTGEKVFLECVQDMDHENMFWYRQDPGLGLRLIYFSYDVKMKEKGDIPEGYSVSREKKERFSLILESASTNQTSMYLCASSPPSGGANEQFFGPGTRLTVL.

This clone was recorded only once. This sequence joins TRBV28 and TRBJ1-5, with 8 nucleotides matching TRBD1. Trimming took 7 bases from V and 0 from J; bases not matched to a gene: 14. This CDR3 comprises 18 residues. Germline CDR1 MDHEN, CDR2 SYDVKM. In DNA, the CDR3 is TGTGCCAGCACCTTGTCGGACAGGGATTTTGATAGCAATCAGCCCCAGCATTTT. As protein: CASTLSDRDFDSNQPQHF.

CDR3 sequence reads: CASSQDWQGGGYTF. The CDR3 DNA reads as TGCGCCAGCAGCCAAGATTGGCAGGGAGGTGGCTACACCTTC. This chain connects TRBV4-1 to TRBJ1-2, with D maybe TRBD1 (5 bases). Per the germline V gene, CDR1 is MGHRA and CDR2 is YSYEKL. Trimming stripped 0 bases from V and 7 bases from J, with 12 bases between. The CDR3 sequence is 14 residues long.

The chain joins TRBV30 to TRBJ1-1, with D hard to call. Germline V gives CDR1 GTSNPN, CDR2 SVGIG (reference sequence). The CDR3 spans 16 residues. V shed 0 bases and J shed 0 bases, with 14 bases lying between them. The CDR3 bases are TGTGCCTGGAGTGTAGTTCTCGGGCAGATGAACACTGAAGCTTTCTTT. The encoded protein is CAWSVVLGQMNTEAFF.

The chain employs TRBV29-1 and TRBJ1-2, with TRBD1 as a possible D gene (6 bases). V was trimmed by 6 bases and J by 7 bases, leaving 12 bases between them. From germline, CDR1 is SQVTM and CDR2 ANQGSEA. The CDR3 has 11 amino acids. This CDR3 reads CSVPGTTGYTF. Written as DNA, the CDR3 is TGCAGCGTACCCGGGACAACTGGCTACACCTTC.

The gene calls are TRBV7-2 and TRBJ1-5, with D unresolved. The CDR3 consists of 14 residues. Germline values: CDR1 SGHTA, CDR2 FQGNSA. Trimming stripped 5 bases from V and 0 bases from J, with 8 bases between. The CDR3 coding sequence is TGTGCCAGCAGCGACGTAGATAGCAATCAGCCCCAGCATTTT. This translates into CASSDVDSNQPQHF.

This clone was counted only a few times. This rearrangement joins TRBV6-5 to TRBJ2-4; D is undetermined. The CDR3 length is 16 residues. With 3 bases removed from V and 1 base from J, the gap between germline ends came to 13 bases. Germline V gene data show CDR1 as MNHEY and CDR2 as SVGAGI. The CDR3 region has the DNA TGTGCCAGCAGTTATTCACGGGTCGGGGCCAAAAACATTCAGTACTTC. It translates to CASSYSRVGAKNIQYF.

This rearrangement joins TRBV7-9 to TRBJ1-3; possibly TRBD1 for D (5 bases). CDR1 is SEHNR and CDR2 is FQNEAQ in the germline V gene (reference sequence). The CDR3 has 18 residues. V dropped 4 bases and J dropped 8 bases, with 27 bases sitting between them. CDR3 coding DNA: TGTGCCAGCAGCTCCGAAGCGTTCCCTGGTTTCTGGGGGGACACCATATATTTT. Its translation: CASSSEAFPGFWGDTIYF.

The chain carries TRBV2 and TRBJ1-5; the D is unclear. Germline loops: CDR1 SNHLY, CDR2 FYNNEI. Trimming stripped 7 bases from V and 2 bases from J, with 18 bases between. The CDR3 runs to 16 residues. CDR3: CASTLGRFIGNQPQHF. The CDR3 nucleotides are TGTGCCAGCACCCTAGGGCGATTCATCGGCAATCAGCCCCAGCATTTT.

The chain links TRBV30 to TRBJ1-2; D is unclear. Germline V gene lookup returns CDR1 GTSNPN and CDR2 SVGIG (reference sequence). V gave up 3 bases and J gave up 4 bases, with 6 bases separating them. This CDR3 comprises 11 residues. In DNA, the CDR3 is TGTGCCTGGAGCCCCTCCTATGGCTACACCTTC. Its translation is CAWSPSYGYTF.

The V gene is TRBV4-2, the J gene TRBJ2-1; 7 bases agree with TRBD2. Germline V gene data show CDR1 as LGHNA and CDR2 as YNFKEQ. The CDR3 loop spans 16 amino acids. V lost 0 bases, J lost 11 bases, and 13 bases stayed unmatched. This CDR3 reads CASSQDPQRGSRKQFF. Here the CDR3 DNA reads TGTGCCAGCAGCCAAGATCCCCAGCGGGGAAGCCGGAAGCAGTTCTTC.